This TCR beta chain was captured in a study of shared clonotypes between healthy human individuals. Terminally differentiated effector memory CD45RA+ cells were excluded from the naive CD8 cells, which were CD45RO-negative and positively selected for CCR7. All of the donors resided in Nashville, Tennessee, and each was a Caucasian adult. The CDR3 covers 14 residues. The trim removed 5 bases at V and 5 bases at J, leaving 10 bases unmatched. Germline V lookup: CDR1 SQVTM, CDR2 ANQGSEA. General study points: Inspection by rarefaction showed sorted-subset sequencing to be incomplete despite large depth.

Several immunoSEQ plates received, in even portions, the genomic DNA of each subset. Methods used by the authors: Junction-only immunoSEQ data arrived without quality scores, meaning filtering differed. Method: immunoSEQ multiplex PCR; TCRdb's copy keeps in-frame clones and lacks some. For V, J and clone size, that table is used; D and trimming come from the DNA. The table includes some 800,000 clones, 85% to 95% detected once. Details on this clone: Its antigen remains unidentified.

V and J are TRBV29-1 and TRBJ2-7, with TRBD1 matching 9 bases. This TCR was sampled from a man aged 30-40 years in good health. The sequencing sample was made of naive CD8+ T cells sorted from blood. CDR3 protein: CSVLLAQGAHEQYF. Here the CDR3 DNA reads TGCAGCGTTTTACTTGCACAGGGGGCGCACGAGCAGTACTTC.